This is a list of T cell receptor beta chains from one sample in a study of monozygotic twins with cystic fibrosis. TCRdb's copy holds only in-frame clones and misses some; the assay was immunoSEQ multiplex PCR. Of approximately 14,000 clones listed, 95% to 99% are singletons. The sequenced sample consisted of blood. The origin of the receptors is a girl under 10 years old with cystic fibrosis. The CDR3 runs from the conserved cysteine through the conserved F or W. Fields, in order: clone size, J gene, D gene, V gene, CDR3 DNA, CDR3 protein. The D gene is left open where the match is weak. Clone size is given for some rows only: seen once, a few or many times, or a class if the clone is expanded.

clone size: once; J gene: TRBJ2-7; D gene: TRBD2; V gene: TRBV4-1; CDR3 DNA: TGCGCCAGCAGCCAAGCGGCGGGAGTTGACGACGAGCAGTACTTC; CDR3 protein: CASSQAAGVDDEQYF
clone size: NA; J gene: TRBJ2-7; D gene: NA; V gene: TRBV6-1; CDR3 DNA: TGTGCCAGCAGGGAAGGGCCCCCTTACGAGCAGTACTTC; CDR3 protein: CASREGPPYEQYF
clone size: NA; J gene: TRBJ2-1; D gene: NA; V gene: TRBV27; CDR3 DNA: TGTGCCAGCAGTTTATCGCCAGCTTACAATGAGCAGTTCTTC; CDR3 protein: CASSLSPAYNEQFF
clone size: NA; J gene: TRBJ2-4; D gene: NA; V gene: TRBV5-1; CDR3 DNA: TGCGCCAGCAGCTTGGGGGGGTCCTTGGCCAAAAACATTCAGTACTTC; CDR3 protein: CASSLGGSLAKNIQYF
clone size: NA; J gene: TRBJ1-2; D gene: TRBD1; V gene: TRBV5-6; CDR3 DNA: TGTGCCAGCAGCCATAATGACAGGGGCACTAACTATGGCTACACCTTC; CDR3 protein: CASSHNDRGTNYGYTF
clone size: once; J gene: TRBJ1-1; D gene: TRBD1; V gene: TRBV5-1; CDR3 DNA: TGCGCCAGCAGCTCTACAGGGGACACTGAAGCTTTCTTT; CDR3 protein: CASSSTGDTEAFF
clone size: once; J gene: TRBJ1-4; D gene: NA; V gene: TRBV5-1; CDR3 DNA: TGCGCCAGCAGCTCGCGTTATACAGCGGACAATGAAAAACTGTTTTTT; CDR3 protein: CASSSRYTADNEKLFF
clone size: NA; J gene: TRBJ2-2; D gene: TRBD1; V gene: TRBV6-5; CDR3 DNA: TGTGCCAGCAGTGGGACAGGGAACGGGGAGCTGTTTTTT; CDR3 protein: CASSGTGNGELFF
clone size: NA; J gene: TRBJ1-1; D gene: TRBD1; V gene: TRBV18; CDR3 DNA: TGTGCCAGCTCCTTGAAGGGGGCCACTGAAGCTTTCTTT; CDR3 protein: CASSLKGATEAFF
clone size: NA; J gene: TRBJ2-5; D gene: NA; V gene: TRBV5-4; CDR3 DNA: TGTGCCAGCAGCTTGGCCCAGGGGAGAGAGACCCAGTACTTC; CDR3 protein: CASSLAQGRETQYF
clone size: NA; J gene: TRBJ1-1; D gene: NA; V gene: TRBV7-2; CDR3 DNA: TGTGCCAGCAGCTCCGGCCGGGACACTGAAGCTTTCTTT; CDR3 protein: CASSSGRDTEAFF
clone size: NA; J gene: TRBJ1-2; D gene: NA; V gene: TRBV5-1; CDR3 DNA: TGCGCCAGCAGCTTCAAGGGGGTGGGTGTTACCGATAACTATGGCTACACCTTC; CDR3 protein: CASSFKGVGVTDNYGYTF
clone size: NA; J gene: TRBJ1-1; D gene: TRBD1; V gene: TRBV5-1; CDR3 DNA: TGCGCCAGCAGCGCCGCCCAGGGGGCCACTGAAGCTTTCTTT; CDR3 protein: CASSAAQGATEAFF
clone size: NA; J gene: TRBJ1-1; D gene: NA; V gene: TRBV5-1; CDR3 DNA: TGCGCCAGCAGCTTGTCGGGGGGGAACACTGAAGCTTTCTTT; CDR3 protein: CASSLSGGNTEAFF
clone size: NA; J gene: TRBJ1-2; D gene: TRBD1; V gene: TRBV5-4; CDR3 DNA: TGTGCCAGCAGCTTGGTTAGAAGGGGGCAGTACTATGGCTACACCTTC; CDR3 protein: CASSLVRRGQYYGYTF
clone size: once; J gene: TRBJ1-4; D gene: NA; V gene: TRBV30; CDR3 DNA: TGTGCCTGGAGTGCCTTAGGGTCTCCCCGGGAAAAACTGTTTTTT; CDR3 protein: CAWSALGSPREKLFF
clone size: NA; J gene: TRBJ2-2; D gene: NA; V gene: TRBV5-1; CDR3 DNA: TGCGCCAGCAGCTTGGCCCTGCGAACCGGGGAGCTGTTTTTT; CDR3 protein: CASSLALRTGELFF